This T cell receptor beta chain appears in the sequencing data of a study of radiation and T cells in renal cell carcinoma. Study results and limitations: Without pretreatment biopsies, baseline tumor clonotype presence was undetermined. Top tumor clonotypes rose in blood 2 weeks post-radiation, then contracted.

Sequenced by immunoSEQ multiplex PCR; TCRdb stores in-frame clones only, minus some. The repertoire holds approximately 150,000 clones, with roughly nine tenths as singletons. Turning to this clone: Its antigen remains unidentified.

Germline CDR1 and CDR2: SGHTA and FQGNSA. V lost 2 bases to trimming and J lost 5 bases, with 6 bases between them. This CDR3 region has 12 residues. Stated time point: baseline pretreatment blood. Treatment: 15 Gy SBRT to primary tumor, nephrectomy 4 weeks later. The tumor was a clear cell renal cell carcinoma. The chain couples TRBV7-2 to TRBJ2-5; a weak D match, TRBD1 (6 bases). The clonotype was recovered from an older woman with renal cell carcinoma. The sample in question was blood, obtained from a patient whose treatment included radiotherapy and nephrectomy. Here the CDR3 DNA reads TGTGCCAGCAGCTTACAGGGGGAGACCCAGTACTTC. It is translated as CASSLQGETQYF.